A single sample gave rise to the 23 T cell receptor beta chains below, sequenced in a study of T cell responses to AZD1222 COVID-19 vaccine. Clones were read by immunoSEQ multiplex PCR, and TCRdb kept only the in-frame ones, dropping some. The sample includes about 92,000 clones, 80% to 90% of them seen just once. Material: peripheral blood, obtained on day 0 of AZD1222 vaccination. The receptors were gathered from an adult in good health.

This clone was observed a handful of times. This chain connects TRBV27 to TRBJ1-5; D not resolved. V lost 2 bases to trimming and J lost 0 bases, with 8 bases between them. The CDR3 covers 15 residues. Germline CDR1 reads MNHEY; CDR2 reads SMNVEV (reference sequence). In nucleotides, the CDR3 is TGTGCCAGCAGTTTAATGGGTATTAGCAATCAGCCCCAGCATTTT. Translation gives CASSLMGISNQPQHF.

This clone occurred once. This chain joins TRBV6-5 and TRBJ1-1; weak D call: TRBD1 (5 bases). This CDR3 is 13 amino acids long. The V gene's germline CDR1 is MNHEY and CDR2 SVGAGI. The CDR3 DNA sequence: TGTGACGTAGACGCGGGGCGCGGGTCTGAAGCTTTCTTT. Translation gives CDVDAGRGSEAFF.

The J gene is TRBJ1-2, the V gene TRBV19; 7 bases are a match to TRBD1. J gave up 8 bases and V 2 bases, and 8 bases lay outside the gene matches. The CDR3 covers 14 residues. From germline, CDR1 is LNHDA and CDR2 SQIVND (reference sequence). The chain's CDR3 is CASSIQGTVSGYTF. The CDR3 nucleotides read TGTGCCAGTAGTATACAGGGGACAGTGTCGGGCTACACCTTC.

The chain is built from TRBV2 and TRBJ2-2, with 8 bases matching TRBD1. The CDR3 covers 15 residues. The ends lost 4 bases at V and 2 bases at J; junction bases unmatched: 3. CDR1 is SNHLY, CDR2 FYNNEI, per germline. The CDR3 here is CASSVDRGNTGELFF. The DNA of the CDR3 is TGTGCCAGCAGTGTCGACAGGGGAAACACCGGGGAGCTGTTTTTT.

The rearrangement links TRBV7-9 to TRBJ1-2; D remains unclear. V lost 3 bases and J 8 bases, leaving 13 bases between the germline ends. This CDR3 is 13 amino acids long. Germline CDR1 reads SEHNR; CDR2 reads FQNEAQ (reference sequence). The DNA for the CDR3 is TGTGCCAGCAGCTTGTCAAGGGAGCGCGGCTACACCTTC. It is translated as CASSLSRERGYTF.

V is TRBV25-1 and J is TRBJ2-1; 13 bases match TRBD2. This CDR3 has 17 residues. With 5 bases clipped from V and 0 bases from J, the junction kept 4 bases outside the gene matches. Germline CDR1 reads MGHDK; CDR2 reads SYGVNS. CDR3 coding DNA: TGTGCCAGCAGTCCGCGGACTAGCGGGGGCTCCTACAATGAGCAGTTCTTC. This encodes CASSPRTSGGSYNEQFF. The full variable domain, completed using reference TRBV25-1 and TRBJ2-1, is EADIYQTPRYLVIGTGKKITLECSQTMGHDKMYWYQQDPGMELHLIHYSYGVNSTEKGDLSSESTVSRIRTEHFPLTLESARPSHTSQYLCASSPRTSGGSYNEQFFGPGTRLTVL.

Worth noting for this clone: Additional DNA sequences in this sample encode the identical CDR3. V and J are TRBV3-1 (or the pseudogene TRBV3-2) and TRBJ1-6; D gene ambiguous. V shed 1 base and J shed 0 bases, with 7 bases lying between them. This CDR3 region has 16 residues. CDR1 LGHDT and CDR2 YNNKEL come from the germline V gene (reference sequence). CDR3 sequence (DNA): TGTGCCAGCAGCCAAGGAGCGAGCTCCTATAATTCACCCCTCCACTTT. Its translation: CASSQGASSYNSPLHF.

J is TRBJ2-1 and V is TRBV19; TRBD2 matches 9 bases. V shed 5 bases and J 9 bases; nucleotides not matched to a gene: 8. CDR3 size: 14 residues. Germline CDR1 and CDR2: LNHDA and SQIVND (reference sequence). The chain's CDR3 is CASSLLAGEGEQFF. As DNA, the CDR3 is TGTGCCAGTAGTCTGTTAGCGGGAGAGGGTGAGCAGTTCTTC.

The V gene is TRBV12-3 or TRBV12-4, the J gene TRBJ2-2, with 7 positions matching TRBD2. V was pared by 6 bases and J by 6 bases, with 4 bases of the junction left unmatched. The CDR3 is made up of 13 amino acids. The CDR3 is CASRLAPAGELFF. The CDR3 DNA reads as TGTGCCAGCAGACTAGCGCCGGCCGGGGAGCTGTTTTTT.

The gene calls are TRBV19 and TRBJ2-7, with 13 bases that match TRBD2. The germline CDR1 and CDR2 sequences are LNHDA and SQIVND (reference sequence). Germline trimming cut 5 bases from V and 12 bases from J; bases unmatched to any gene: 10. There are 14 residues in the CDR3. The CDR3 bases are TGTGCCAGTAGTTTCGGACTAGCGGGAGAAGGAGTGTACTTC. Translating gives CASSFGLAGEGVYF.

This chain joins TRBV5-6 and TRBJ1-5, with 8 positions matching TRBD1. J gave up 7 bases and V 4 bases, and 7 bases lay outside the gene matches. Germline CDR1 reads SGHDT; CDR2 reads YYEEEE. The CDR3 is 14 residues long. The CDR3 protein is CASSRQGTGQPQHF. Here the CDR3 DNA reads TGTGCCAGCAGCCGACAGGGGACCGGGCAGCCCCAGCATTTT. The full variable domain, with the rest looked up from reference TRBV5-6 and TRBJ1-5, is DAGVTQSPTHLIKTRGQQVTLRCSPKSGHDTVSWYQQALGQGPQFIFQYYEEEERQRGNFPDRFSGHQFPNYSSELNVNALLLGDSALYLCASSRQGTGQPQHFGDGTRLSIL.

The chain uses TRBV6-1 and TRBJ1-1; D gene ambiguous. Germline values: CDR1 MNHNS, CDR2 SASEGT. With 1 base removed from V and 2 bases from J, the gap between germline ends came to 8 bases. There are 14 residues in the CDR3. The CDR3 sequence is CASSEGRSNTEAFF. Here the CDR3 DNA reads TGTGCCAGCAGTGAAGGGAGGAGTAACACTGAAGCTTTCTTT.

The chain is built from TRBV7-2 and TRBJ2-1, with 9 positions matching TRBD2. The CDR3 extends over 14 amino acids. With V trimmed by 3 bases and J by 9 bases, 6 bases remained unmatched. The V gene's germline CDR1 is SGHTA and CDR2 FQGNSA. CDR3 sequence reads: CASSFGLASGEQFF. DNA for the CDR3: TGTGCCAGCAGCTTCGGACTAGCGTCTGGTGAGCAGTTCTTC.

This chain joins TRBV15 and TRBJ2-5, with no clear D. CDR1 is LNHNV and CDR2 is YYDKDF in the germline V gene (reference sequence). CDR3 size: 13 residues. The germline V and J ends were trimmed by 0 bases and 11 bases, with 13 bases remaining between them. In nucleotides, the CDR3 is TGTGCCACCAGCAGAGAGGGTTGGGGTTGGCAGTACTTC. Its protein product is CATSREGWGWQYF.

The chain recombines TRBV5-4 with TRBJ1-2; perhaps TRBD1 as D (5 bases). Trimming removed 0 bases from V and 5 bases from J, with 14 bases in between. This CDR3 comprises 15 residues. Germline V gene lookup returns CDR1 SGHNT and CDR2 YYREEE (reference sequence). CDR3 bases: TGTGCCAGCAGCTTGGCGGGCAGGGTAGGGTATGGCTACACCTTC. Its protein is CASSLAGRVGYGYTF.

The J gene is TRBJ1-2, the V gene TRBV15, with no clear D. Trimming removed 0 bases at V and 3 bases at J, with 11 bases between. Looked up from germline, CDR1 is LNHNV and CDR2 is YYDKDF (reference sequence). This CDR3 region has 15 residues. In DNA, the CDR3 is TGTGCCACCAGCAGAGAGCGGGGAAAGGACTATGGCTACACCTTC. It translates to CATSRERGKDYGYTF.

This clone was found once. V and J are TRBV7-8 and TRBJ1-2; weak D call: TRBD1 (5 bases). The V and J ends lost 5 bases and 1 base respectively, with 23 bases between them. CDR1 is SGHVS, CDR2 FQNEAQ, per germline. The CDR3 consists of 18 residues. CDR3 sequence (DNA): TGTGCCAGCAGCCAAGCCCTACAGGAGACGGGCTTTAACTATGGCTACACCTTC. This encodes CASSQALQETGFNYGYTF.

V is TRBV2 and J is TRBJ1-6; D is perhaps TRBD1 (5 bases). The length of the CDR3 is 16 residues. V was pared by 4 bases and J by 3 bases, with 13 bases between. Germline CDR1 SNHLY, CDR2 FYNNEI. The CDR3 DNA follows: TGTGCCAGCAGTGCAGACCGGGACGTCTATAATTCACCCCTCCACTTT. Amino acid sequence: CASSADRDVYNSPLHF. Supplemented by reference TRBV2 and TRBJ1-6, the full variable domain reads EPEVTQTPSHQVTQMGQEVILRCVPISNHLYFYWYRQILGQKVEFLVSFYNNEISEKSEIFDDQFSVERPDGSNFTLKIRSTKLEDSAMYFCASSADRDVYNSPLHFGNGTRLTVT.

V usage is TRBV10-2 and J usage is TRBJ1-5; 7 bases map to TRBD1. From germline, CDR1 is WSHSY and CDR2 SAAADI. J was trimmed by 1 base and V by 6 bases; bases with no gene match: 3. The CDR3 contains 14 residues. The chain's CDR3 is CASRETGSNQPQHF. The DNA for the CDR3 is TGCGCCAGCAGGGAGACAGGGAGCAATCAGCCCCAGCATTTT.

The CDR3 DNA reads as TGTGCCAGTAGTATAAGACTAGCGGGAGGGCATGGAGATACGCAGTATTTT. Residues: CASSIRLAGGHGDTQYF. The chain is built from TRBV19 and TRBJ2-3; 14 nucleotides match TRBD2. V trimming: 2 bases; J trimming: 5 bases; junction bases outside the gene matches: 6. Germline V lookup: CDR1 LNHDA, CDR2 SQIVND (reference sequence). CDR3 length equals 17 residues.

This chain's CDR3 is CASSLPGQSYGYTF. The CDR3 DNA sequence: TGTGCCAGCAGCCTTCCGGGACAGTCCTATGGCTACACCTTC. The gene calls are TRBV3-1 (or the pseudogene TRBV3-2) and TRBJ1-2; TRBD1 aligns across 7 bases. V trimming: 4 bases; J trimming: 4 bases; junction bases outside the gene matches: 6. CDR3 length equals 14 residues. Germline V gene sequence: CDR1 LGHDT, CDR2 YNNKEL (reference sequence).

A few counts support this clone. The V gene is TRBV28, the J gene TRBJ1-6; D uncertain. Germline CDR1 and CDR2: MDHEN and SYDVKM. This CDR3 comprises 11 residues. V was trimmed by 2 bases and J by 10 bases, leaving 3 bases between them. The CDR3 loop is CASSLRSPLHF. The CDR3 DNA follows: TGTGCCAGCAGTTTACGGTCACCCCTCCACTTT.

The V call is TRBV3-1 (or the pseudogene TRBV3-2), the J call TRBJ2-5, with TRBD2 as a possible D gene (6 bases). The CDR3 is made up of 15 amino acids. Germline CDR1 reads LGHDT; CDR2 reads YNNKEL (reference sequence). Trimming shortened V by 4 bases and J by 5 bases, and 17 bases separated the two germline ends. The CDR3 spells CASSLPGTLEETQYF. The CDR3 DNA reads TGTGCCAGCAGCCTACCGGGGACTCTCGAGGAGACCCAGTACTTC.